This entry concerns a single T cell receptor beta chain. This sample is part of a study of blood T cell repertoires in COVID-19. Study context: COVID-19 samples collected from the United States, Italy and Spain covered acute and convalescent phases. The cDNA or gDNA used as material had been derived from T cells, B-cell-depleted T cells, or PBMCs.

CDR1 is LNHDA, CDR2 SQIVND, per germline (reference sequence). V was pared by 5 bases and J by 1 base, with 11 bases between. This CDR3 is 14 amino acids long. Generated by immunoSEQ multiplex PCR, the TCRdb table keeps only in-frame clones and is missing some. The sample lists 330,000 or so clones, about 88% seen once, with approximately 1% in the top ten. Everyone who took part was roughly 18 to 89 years old, and they came from about 25 US areas. Clinical histories supplied by participants themselves formed the basis of cohort assignment. The sample consisted of PBMCs or T cells enriched from blood (not recorded which). The sequence came from a woman in her 30s who had been exposed to COVID-19. V is TRBV19 and J is TRBJ1-1, with no clear D. The CDR3 sequence: CASSLTDSNTEAFF. In DNA, the CDR3 is TGTGCCAGTAGTTTGACGGACTCGAACACTGAAGCTTTCTTT.